This T cell receptor (beta chain) was captured by sequencing in a study of T cell changes during pregnancy in multiple sclerosis. Sequencing was performed with immunoSEQ multiplex PCR; in TCRdb, only in-frame clones are kept and a portion is missing. In the table there are 15,000 or so clones, about 83% of which are singletons. This clone occurred a few times. Germline loops: CDR1 SNHLY, CDR2 FYNNEI. This CDR3 is 16 amino acids long. With 1 base removed from V and 1 base from J, the gap between germline ends came to 11 bases. The source of this sequence is a female donor in good health, enrolled as a control in a pregnancy study. Here the sequenced sample was CD8+ T cells from peripheral blood mononuclear cells, taken in the second trimester of pregnancy. The V and J genes are TRBV2 and TRBJ2-1, with D possibly TRBD1 on 5 matching bases. The CDR3 nucleotides are TGTGCCAGCAGTGAAGTGGGCAGGGTTTCCTACAATGAGCAGTTCTTC. Its translation is CASSEVGRVSYNEQFF.